The table lists the clone carrying this TCR beta chain with a few counts. The CDR3 runs 14 residues. Trimming removed 7 bases at V and 1 base at J, with 13 bases between. Germline values: CDR1 LGHDT, CDR2 YNNKEL (reference sequence). This specimen comes from a study of blood T cells in healthy people across ages. Primers used in a second PCR of about 7 to 11 cycles were a sample-barcoded 5' primer and a J-beta primer mix. TCRdb re-derived calls from the 5' RACE reads in MiXCR, one entry per CDR3 protein. Of around 1,000,000 distinct CDR3 sequences in the sample, under 30% were seen once. The sample also formed part of further work on T cells of mothers and their children.

The origin of this receptor is a girl aged 2-10 years in good health. Input material: blood. The chain couples TRBV3-1 to TRBJ2-5; possibly TRBD2 for D (5 bases). The DNA of the CDR3 is TGTGCCAGCAATTTTCGGGGTCCCCAAGAGACCCAGTACTTC. Translation: CASNFRGPQETQYF.